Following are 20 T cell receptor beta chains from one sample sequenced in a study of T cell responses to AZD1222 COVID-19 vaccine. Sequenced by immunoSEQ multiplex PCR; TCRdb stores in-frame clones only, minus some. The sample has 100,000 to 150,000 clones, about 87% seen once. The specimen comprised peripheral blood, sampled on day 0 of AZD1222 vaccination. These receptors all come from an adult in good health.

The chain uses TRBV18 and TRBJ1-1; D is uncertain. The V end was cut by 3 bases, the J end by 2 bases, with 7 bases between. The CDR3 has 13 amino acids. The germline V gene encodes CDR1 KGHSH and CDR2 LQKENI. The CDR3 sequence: CASSPRGNTEAFF. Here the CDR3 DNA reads TGTGCCAGCTCACCCCGGGGAAACACTGAAGCTTTCTTT.

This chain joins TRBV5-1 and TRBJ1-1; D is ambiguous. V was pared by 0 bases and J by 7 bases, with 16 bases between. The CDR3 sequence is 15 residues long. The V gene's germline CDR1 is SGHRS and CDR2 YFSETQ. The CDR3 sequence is CASSLEGRYINEAFF. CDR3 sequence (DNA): TGCGCCAGCAGCTTGGAAGGGAGGTATATTAATGAAGCTTTCTTT.

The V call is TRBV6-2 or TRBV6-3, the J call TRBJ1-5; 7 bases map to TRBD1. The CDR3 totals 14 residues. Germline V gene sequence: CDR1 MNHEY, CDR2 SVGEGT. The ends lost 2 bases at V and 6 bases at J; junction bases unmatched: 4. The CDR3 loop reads CASSYGQVAQPQHF. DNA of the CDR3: TGTGCCAGCAGTTACGGACAGGTAGCTCAGCCCCAGCATTTT.

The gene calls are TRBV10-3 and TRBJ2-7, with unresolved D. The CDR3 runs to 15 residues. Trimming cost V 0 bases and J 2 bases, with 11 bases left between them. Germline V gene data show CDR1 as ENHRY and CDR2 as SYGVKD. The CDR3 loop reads CAISESRLTAYEQYF. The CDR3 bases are TGTGCCATCAGTGAGTCTAGGCTAACGGCCTACGAGCAGTACTTC.

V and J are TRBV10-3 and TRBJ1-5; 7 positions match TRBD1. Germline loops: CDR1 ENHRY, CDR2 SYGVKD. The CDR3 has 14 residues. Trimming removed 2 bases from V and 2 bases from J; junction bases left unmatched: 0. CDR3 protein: CAISEGQGNQPQHF. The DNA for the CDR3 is TGTGCCATCAGTGAGGGACAGGGCAATCAGCCCCAGCATTTT.

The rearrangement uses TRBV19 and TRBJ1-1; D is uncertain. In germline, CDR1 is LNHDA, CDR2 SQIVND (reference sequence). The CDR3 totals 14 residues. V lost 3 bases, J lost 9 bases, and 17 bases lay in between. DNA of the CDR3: TGTGCCAGTAGTATCCCTCCCGAGAGTCCTCAAGCTTTCTTT. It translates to CASSIPPESPQAFF.

CDR3 protein: CATSRDPFYGYTF. The CDR3 DNA follows: TGTGCCACCAGCAGGGACCCCTTCTATGGCTACACCTTC. The gene calls are TRBV15 and TRBJ1-2; D unresolved. The CDR3 runs 13 residues. Trimming cost V 3 bases and J 4 bases, with 9 bases left between them. Germline loops: CDR1 LNHNV, CDR2 YYDKDF (reference sequence).

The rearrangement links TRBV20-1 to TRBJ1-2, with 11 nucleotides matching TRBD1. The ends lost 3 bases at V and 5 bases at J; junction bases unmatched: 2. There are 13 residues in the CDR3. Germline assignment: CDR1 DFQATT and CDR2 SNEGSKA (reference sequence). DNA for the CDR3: TGCAGTGCTAGTGGGACAGGGGGGTATGGCTACACCTTC. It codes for CSASGTGGYGYTF.

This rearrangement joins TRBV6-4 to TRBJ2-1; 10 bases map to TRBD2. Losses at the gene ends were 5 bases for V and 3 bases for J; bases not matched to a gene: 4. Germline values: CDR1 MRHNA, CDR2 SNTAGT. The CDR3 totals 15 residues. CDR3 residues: CASSTAGGSYNEQFF. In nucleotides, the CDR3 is TGTGCCAGCAGTACAGCGGGGGGGAGCTACAATGAGCAGTTCTTC.

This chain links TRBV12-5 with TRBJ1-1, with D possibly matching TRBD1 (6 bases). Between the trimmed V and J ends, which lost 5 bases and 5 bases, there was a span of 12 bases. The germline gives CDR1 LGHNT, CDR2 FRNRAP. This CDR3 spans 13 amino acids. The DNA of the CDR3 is TGTGCTAGTGGTCAGTGGACAGAAACTGAAGCTTTCTTT. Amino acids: CASGQWTETEAFF.

CDR3 nucleotide sequence: TGTGCCAGCAGCCCCCTTGGTGGGGTTCAGGAGCCCCAGCATTTT. Amino acid sequence: CASSPLGGVQEPQHF. The chain employs TRBV7-9 and TRBJ1-5, with D unresolved. V lost 5 bases, J lost 8 bases, and 19 bases lay in between. Germline CDR1 reads SEHNR; CDR2 reads FQNEAQ (reference sequence). CDR3 length equals 15 residues.

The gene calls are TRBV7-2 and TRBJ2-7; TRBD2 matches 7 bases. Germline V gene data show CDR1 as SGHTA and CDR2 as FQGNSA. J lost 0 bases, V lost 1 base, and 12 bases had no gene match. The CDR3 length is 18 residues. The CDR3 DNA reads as TGTGCCAGCAGCTTAGGTCCTAGCGGCCGGACCACCTCCTACGAGCAGTACTTC. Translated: CASSLGPSGRTTSYEQYF.

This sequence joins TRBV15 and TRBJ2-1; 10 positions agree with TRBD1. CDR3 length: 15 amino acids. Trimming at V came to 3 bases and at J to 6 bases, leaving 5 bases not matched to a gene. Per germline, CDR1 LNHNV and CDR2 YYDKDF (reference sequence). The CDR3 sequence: CATSSGTGVRNEQFF. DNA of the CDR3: TGTGCCACCAGCAGCGGGACAGGGGTCCGCAATGAGCAGTTCTTC.

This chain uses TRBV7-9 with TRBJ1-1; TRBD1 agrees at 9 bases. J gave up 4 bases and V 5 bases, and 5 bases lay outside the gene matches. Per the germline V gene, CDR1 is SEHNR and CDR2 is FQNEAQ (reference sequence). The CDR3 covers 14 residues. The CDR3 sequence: CASSLQGAGTEAFF. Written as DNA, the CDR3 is TGTGCCAGCAGCCTACAGGGGGCTGGCACTGAAGCTTTCTTT.

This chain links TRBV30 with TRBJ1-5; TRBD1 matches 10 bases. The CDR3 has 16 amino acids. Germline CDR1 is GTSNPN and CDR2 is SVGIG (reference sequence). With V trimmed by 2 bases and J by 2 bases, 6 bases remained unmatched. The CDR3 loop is CAWSLRTGGRNQPQHF. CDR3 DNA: TGTGCCTGGAGTCTCCGGACAGGGGGACGCAATCAGCCCCAGCATTTT.

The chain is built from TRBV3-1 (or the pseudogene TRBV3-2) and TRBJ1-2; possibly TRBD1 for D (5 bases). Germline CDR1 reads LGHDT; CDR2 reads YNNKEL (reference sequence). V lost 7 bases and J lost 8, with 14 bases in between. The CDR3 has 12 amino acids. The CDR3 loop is CASISRVGGYTF. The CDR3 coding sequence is TGTGCCAGCATTTCCAGGGTTGGCGGCTACACCTTC.

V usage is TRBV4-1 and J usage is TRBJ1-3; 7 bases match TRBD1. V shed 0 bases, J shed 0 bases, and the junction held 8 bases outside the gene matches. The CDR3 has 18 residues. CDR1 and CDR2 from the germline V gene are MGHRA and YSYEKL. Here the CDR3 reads CASSQEVTGVNSGNTIYF. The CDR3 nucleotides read TGCGCCAGCAGCCAAGAAGTCACAGGGGTAAACTCTGGAAACACCATATATTTT.

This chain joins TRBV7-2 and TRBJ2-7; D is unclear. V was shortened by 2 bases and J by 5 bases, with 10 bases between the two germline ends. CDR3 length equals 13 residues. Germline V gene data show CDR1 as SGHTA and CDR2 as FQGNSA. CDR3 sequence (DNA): TGTGCCAGCAGCTTAACCCGGAAGGACGAGCAGTACTTC. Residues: CASSLTRKDEQYF.

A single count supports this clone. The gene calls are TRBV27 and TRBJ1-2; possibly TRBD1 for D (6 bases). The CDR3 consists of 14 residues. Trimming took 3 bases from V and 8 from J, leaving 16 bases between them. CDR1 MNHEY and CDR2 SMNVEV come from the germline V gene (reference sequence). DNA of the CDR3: TGTGCCAGCAGTTTCGGGGGCCCCACTATCGGCTACACCTTC. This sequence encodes CASSFGGPTIGYTF.

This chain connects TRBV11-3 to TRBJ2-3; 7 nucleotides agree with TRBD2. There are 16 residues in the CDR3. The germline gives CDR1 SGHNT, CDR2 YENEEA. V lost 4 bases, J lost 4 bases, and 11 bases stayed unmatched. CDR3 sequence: CASSSGLGGIPDTQYF. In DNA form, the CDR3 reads TGTGCCAGCAGCTCTGGACTGGGAGGGATACCAGATACGCAGTATTTT.